In its sample, the clone carrying this T cell receptor (beta chain) was seen once. The data originate from a study of blood T cell repertoires in COVID-19. This CDR3 has 13 residues. The V end was cut by 4 bases, the J end by 4 bases, with 10 bases between. Germline assignment: CDR1 MDHEN and CDR2 SYDVKM. Original processing notes: Estimates of nucleated cell counts were drawn from the amplification of reference gene primers. Libraries were prepared by immunoSEQ multiplex PCR; TCRdb keeps only in-frame clonotypes and omits some of them. V, J and clone size are those of that table, while D and trimming were read from the DNA. This table has about 120,000 clones, about 85% appearing once.

This TCR was sampled from a man aged 55 to 70 with acute or convalescent COVID-19. The source material was peripheral blood. V and J are TRBV28 and TRBJ1-1, with D uncertain. CDR3 nucleotide sequence: TGTGCCAGCAGTTCGGGTGGTGTCACTGAAGCTTTCTTT. Protein sequence: CASSSGGVTEAFF.